The 18 T cell receptor beta chains below all came from one sample that was sequenced in a study of cytomegalovirus exposure and HLA in healthy donors. The primer mix had 60 Vbeta and 13 Jbeta primers. Profiling relied on immunoSEQ multiplex PCR, and the TCRdb table lists in-frame clones only, not all of them. Of about 110,000 clones in the sample, around 83% were seen once. Source material: PBMCs. Source of these receptors: a man aged 30 to 39 in good health and CMV-seropositive.

V and J are TRBV6-1 and TRBJ2-7, with D tentatively TRBD2 (6 bases). Germline V gives CDR1 MNHNS, CDR2 SASEGT. Trimming took off 6 bases at V and 2 bases at J, with 17 bases between the two ends. The CDR3 sequence is 15 residues long. CDR3 in amino acids: CASRPGLSSAYEQYV. As DNA, the CDR3 is TGTGCCAGCAGACCCGGACTATCCTCGGCCTACGAGCAGTACGTC.

This chain joins TRBV5-5 and TRBJ2-5; the match to TRBD2 covers 10 bases. Germline CDR1 and CDR2: SGHKS and YYEKEE (reference sequence). V lost 2 bases to trimming and J lost 4 bases; unmatched junction nucleotides: 5. The CDR3 has 15 residues. The CDR3 region has the DNA TGTGCCAGCAGCTTCGGGCTAGCGGGGGCAGAGACCCAGTACTTC. Translation gives CASSFGLAGAETQYF.

The chain combines TRBV7-6 with TRBJ2-1, with 7 bases aligning to TRBD2. Germline assignment: CDR1 SGHVS and CDR2 FNYEAQ. The CDR3 is 15 residues long. Trimming at V came to 5 bases and at J to 2 bases, leaving 6 bases not matched to a gene. The CDR3 sequence is CASSQTSATYNEQFF. The DNA for the CDR3 is TGTGCCAGCAGCCAAACTAGCGCTACCTACAATGAGCAGTTCTTC.

This chain joins TRBV18 and TRBJ1-3; D gene ambiguous. The CDR3 covers 15 residues. Germline-derived CDR1 and CDR2 are KGHSH and LQKENI. V lost 1 base, J lost 0 bases, and 7 bases lay in between. For the CDR3, the DNA is TGTGCCAGCTCACCACTACCCAGCTCTGGAAACACCATATATTTT. Translating gives CASSPLPSSGNTIYF.

The chain combines TRBV7-8 with TRBJ2-6; D unclear. The CDR3 is 16 residues long. Germline CDR1 and CDR2: SGHVS and FQNEAQ. Trimming removed 1 base from V and 1 base from J, with 8 bases in between. In nucleotides, the CDR3 is TGTGCCAGCAGCTTAGGCGAGGAGTCTGGGGCCAACGTCCTGACTTTC. Residues: CASSLGEESGANVLTF.

The chain couples TRBV18 to TRBJ1-1; D is undetermined. CDR1 is KGHSH and CDR2 is LQKENI in the germline V gene. Trimming took off 3 bases at V and 4 bases at J, with 15 bases between the two ends. This CDR3 comprises 15 residues. CDR3 nucleotide sequence: TGTGCCAGCTCACCGCCAGGCCTCCTCTCCACTGAAGCTTTCTTT. It is translated as CASSPPGLLSTEAFF. The whole variable domain, filled in from reference TRBV18 and TRBJ1-1, reads NAGVMQNPRHLVRRRGQEARLRCSPMKGHSHVYWYRQLPEEGLKFMVYLQKENIIDESGMPKERFSAEFPKEGPSILRIQQVVRGDSAAYFCASSPPGLLSTEAFFGQGTRLTVV.

The rearrangement links TRBV5-1 to TRBJ1-1; 10 bases are a match to TRBD1. Trimming took 0 bases from V and 9 from J; bases not matched to a gene: 5. Per the germline V gene, CDR1 is SGHRS and CDR2 is YFSETQ. The CDR3 is 14 amino acids. The CDR3: CASSLGYDRGQAFF. CDR3 coding DNA: TGCGCCAGCAGCTTGGGATATGACAGGGGGCAAGCTTTCTTT.

V is TRBV10-3 and J is TRBJ2-3, with D possibly matching TRBD2 (5 bases). V was trimmed by 5 bases and J by 0 bases, leaving 9 bases between them. The CDR3 length is 14 residues. Germline assignment: CDR1 ENHRY and CDR2 SYGVKD. CDR3 sequence reads: CAISKRGSTDTQYF. Here the CDR3 DNA reads TGTGCCATCAGTAAACGCGGGAGCACAGATACGCAGTATTTT.

The V gene is TRBV6-1, the J gene TRBJ1-6; D perhaps matches TRBD1 (6 bases). Trimming took off 4 bases at V and 10 bases at J, with 17 bases between the two ends. The CDR3 has 15 residues. CDR1 and CDR2 from the germline V gene are MNHNS and SASEGT. The CDR3 sequence is CASSGWTAGRSPLHF. Here the CDR3 DNA reads TGTGCCAGCAGTGGCTGGACAGCGGGAAGGTCACCCCTCCACTTT.

This clone was recorded a few times. The chain uses TRBV11-3 and TRBJ2-1, with a weak D call TRBD1 (5 bases). Looked up from germline, CDR1 is SGHNT and CDR2 is YENEEA. The ends were cut back, 1 base at V and 4 bases at J, with 17 bases in the middle. The CDR3 runs to 17 residues. This CDR3 reads CASSLGSGKGRYNEQFF. The CDR3 nucleotides are TGTGCCAGCAGCTTAGGATCAGGGAAAGGGCGGTACAATGAGCAGTTCTTC.

This clone occurred once. This sequence joins TRBV6-5 and TRBJ1-1; D might be TRBD1 (5 bases). V lost 5 bases and J lost 1, with 8 bases in between. This CDR3 is 13 amino acids long. Germline V lookup: CDR1 MNHEY, CDR2 SVGAGI. This CDR3 reads CASSPDTNTEAFF. The CDR3 coding sequence is TGTGCCAGCAGTCCGGACACGAACACTGAAGCTTTCTTT.

CDR3 protein: CASSFRTGGGYEQYV. For the CDR3, the DNA is TGTGCCAGCAGTTTTCGGACAGGGGGAGGCTACGAGCAGTACGTC. The chain couples TRBV6-1 to TRBJ2-7; 10 bases line up with TRBD1. The CDR3 has 15 residues. CDR1 MNHNS and CDR2 SASEGT come from the germline V gene. Germline trimming cut 5 bases from V and 3 bases from J; bases unmatched to any gene: 7.

CDR3 bases: TGTGCCACCAGCAGAGGATCAATAGCGGAAAGCACAGATACGCAGTATTTT. Translated: CATSRGSIAESTDTQYF. The chain recombines TRBV15 with TRBJ2-3, with TRBD2 as a possible D gene (6 bases). Germline CDR1 reads LNHNV; CDR2 reads YYDKDF (reference sequence). Trimming removed 1 base from V and 0 bases from J, with 14 bases in between. The CDR3 runs 17 residues.

This chain uses TRBV5-1 with TRBJ1-4; D not certain. The CDR3 runs 17 residues. Per the germline V gene, CDR1 is SGHRS and CDR2 is YFSETQ. Between the trimmed V and J ends, which lost 0 bases and 6 bases, there was a span of 18 bases. The CDR3 spells CASSLAPAARNYEKLFF. The DNA of the CDR3 is TGCGCCAGCAGCTTGGCCCCCGCCGCGAGGAACTATGAAAAACTGTTTTTT. Based on the CDR3 plus reference TRBV5-1 and TRBJ1-4, the full variable domain is KAGVTQTPRYLIKTRGQQVTLSCSPISGHRSVSWYQQTPGQGLQFLFEYFSETQRNKGNFPGRFSGRQFSNSRSEMNVSTLELGDSALYLCASSLAPAARNYEKLFFGSGTQLSVL.

To note about this clone: At one end, the junction sequence differs from germline, possibly due to a read error. The chain couples TRBV7-9 to TRBJ2-6; the D is unclear. This CDR3 has 14 residues. Per germline, CDR1 SEHNR and CDR2 FQNEAQ (reference sequence). The CDR3 DNA reads TGTTCCAGCAGCTCCCACTCTGGGGCCAACGTCCTGACTTTC. It translates to CSSSSHSGANVLTF.

The CDR3 region has the DNA TGCGCCAGCAGCTTGGACAGGGGCCCCTATGGCTACACCTTC. Its translation is CASSLDRGPYGYTF. The rearrangement links TRBV5-1 to TRBJ1-2, with 7 bases that match TRBD1. The CDR3 sequence is 14 residues long. Trimming took 0 bases from V and 4 from J; bases not matched to a gene: 3. The germline V gene has CDR1 SGHRS and CDR2 YFSETQ.

This chain connects TRBV2 to TRBJ2-4; D perhaps matches TRBD2 (6 bases). Germline-derived CDR1 and CDR2 are SNHLY and FYNNEI. V gave up 8 bases and J gave up 1 base, with 15 bases separating them. The CDR3 totals 15 residues. DNA of the CDR3: TGTGCCAGCGCCTCCGGTGGAGGGGCCAAAAACATTCAGTACTTC. The encoded protein is CASASGGGAKNIQYF.

The chain employs TRBV6-5 and TRBJ1-4; 9 positions match TRBD1. This CDR3 spans 15 amino acids. V lost 5 bases, J lost 10 bases, and 11 bases stayed unmatched. The germline V gene has CDR1 MNHEY and CDR2 SVGAGI. The CDR3 loop reads CASSPWDRVSGKLFF. The CDR3 DNA reads as TGTGCCAGCAGTCCTTGGGACAGGGTCTCCGGAAAACTGTTTTTT.